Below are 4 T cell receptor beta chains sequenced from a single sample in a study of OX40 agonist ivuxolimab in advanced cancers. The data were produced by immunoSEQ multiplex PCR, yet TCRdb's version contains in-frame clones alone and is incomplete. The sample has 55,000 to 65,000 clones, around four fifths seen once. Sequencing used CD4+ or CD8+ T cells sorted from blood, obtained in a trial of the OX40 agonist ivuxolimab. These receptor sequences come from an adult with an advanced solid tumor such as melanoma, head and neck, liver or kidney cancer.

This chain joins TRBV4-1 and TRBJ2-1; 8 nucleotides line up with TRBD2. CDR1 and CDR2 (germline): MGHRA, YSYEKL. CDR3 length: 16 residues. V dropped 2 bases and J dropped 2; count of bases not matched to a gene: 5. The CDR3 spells CASSQTSGFTYNEQFF. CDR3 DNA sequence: TGCGCCAGCAGCCAAACTAGCGGATTTACCTACAATGAGCAGTTCTTC.

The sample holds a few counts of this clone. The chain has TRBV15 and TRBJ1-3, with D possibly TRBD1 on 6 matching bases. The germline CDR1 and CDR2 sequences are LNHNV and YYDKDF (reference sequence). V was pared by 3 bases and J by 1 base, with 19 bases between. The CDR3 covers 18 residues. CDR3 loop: CATSSSMRWGLSGNTIYF. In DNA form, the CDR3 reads TGTGCCACCAGCAGTTCCATGAGATGGGGGCTATCTGGAAACACCATATATTTT.

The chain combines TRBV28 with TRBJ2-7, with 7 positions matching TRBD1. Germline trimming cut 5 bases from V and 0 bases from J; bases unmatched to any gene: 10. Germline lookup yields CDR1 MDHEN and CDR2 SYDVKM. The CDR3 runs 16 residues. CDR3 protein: CASSPLLGGGSYEQYF. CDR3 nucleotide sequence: TGTGCCAGCAGTCCCCTCTTAGGGGGCGGCTCCTACGAGCAGTACTTC. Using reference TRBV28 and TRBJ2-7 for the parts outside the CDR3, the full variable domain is DVKVTQSSRYLVKRTGEKVFLECVQDMDHENMFWYRQDPGLGLRLIYFSYDVKMKEKGDIPEGYSVSREKKERFSLILESASTNQTSMYLCASSPLLGGGSYEQYFGPGTRLTVT.

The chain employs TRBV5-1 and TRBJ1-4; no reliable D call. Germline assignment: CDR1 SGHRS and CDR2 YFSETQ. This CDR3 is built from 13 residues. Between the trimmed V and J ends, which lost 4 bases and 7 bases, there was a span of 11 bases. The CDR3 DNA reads TGCGCCAGCAGCCTTGCCCTTGGTGAAAAACTGTTTTTT. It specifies CASSLALGEKLFF.